Many counts were recorded for the clone carrying this T cell receptor beta chain. The CDR3 totals 16 residues. Trimming at V came to 4 bases and at J to 5 bases, leaving 6 bases not matched to a gene. The germline V gene has CDR1 LGHDT and CDR2 YNNKEL (reference sequence). Synthesis of cDNA used 5'RACE (with 10-nucleotide random UMIs). The output of every sequencing run exceeded 170 million TCR-beta sequences, derived from 15-18 subjects. TCRdb re-called the 5' RACE reads with MiXCR, one entry per CDR3 protein. The table includes fewer than 85,000 distinct CDR3 sequences, about 5% detected once. These data originate in a study of neurological immune-mediated disorders.

J is TRBJ2-1 and V is TRBV3-1, with TRBD2 identical over 12 bases. The sequencing input was PBMCs. The clonotype was recovered from a woman aged 70 to 79 with multiple sclerosis. CDR3 sequence: CASSPRGTSGHNEQFF. CDR3 sequence (DNA): TGTGCCAGCAGCCCACGGGGGACTAGCGGGCACAATGAGCAGTTCTTC.